The next 2 T cell receptor delta chains were all read from a single sample in a study of gamma-delta chains in newborns, infants, children. TCRdb re-called clones from the reads using CATT. This sample has 3,500 to 5,500 delta-chain clones; less than 7% occur once, and the top ten carry approximately 15%. Sequencing input: blood. Receptors were obtained from a child who was a newborn, infant or young child, either healthy, febrile or measles-vaccinated (not recorded which).

As regards this clone: This may stem from a read error, because a much larger clone lies one nucleotide away. TRDV2 is the V gene, and the J gene was not called; the listed D gene, TRDD3, was not tested against the DNA. CDR3 size: 21 residues. Germline lookup yields CDR1 GEAIGNYY and CDR2 EKD. CDR3 sequence: CACDTAGGYSSSSWDTRQMFF. DNA of the CDR3: TGTGCCTGTGACACCGCTGGGGGATACTCCTCAAGCTCCTGGGACACCCGACAGATGTTCTTC.

Remarks on this clone: This sample also contains other DNA sequences that code for the same CDR3. The chain is built from TRDV2 and TRDJ3, with D perhaps TRDD3 (6 bases). CDR3 length: 18 amino acids. Germline-derived CDR1 and CDR2 are GEAIGNYY and EKD. V was shortened by 0 bases and J by 0 bases, with 11 bases between the two germline ends. In nucleotides, the CDR3 is TGTGCCTGTGACACCGGGGGACCCCTCTCCTGGGACACCCGACAGATGTTTTTC. This gives the protein CACDTGGPLSWDTRQMFF.